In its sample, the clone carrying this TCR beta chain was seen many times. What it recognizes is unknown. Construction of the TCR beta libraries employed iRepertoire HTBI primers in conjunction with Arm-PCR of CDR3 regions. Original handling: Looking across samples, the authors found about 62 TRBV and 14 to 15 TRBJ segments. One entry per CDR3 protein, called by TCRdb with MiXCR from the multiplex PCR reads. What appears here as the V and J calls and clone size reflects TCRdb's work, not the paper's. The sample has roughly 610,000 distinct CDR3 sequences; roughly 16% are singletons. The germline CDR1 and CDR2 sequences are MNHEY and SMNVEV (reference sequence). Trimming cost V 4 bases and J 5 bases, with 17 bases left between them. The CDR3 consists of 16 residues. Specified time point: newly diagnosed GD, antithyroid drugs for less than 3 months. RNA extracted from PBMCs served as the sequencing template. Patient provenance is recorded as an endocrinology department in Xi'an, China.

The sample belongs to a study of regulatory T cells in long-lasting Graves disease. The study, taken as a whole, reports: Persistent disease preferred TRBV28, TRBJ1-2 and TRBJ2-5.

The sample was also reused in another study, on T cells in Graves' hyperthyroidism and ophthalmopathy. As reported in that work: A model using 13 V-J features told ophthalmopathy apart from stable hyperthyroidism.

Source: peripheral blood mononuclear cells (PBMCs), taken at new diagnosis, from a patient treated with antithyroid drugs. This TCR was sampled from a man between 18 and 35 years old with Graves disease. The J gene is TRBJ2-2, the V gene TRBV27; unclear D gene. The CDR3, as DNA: TGTGCCAGCAGTTCCCAGTCCCTTGTAAGGACCGGGGAGCTGTTTTTT. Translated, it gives CASSSQSLVRTGELFF.